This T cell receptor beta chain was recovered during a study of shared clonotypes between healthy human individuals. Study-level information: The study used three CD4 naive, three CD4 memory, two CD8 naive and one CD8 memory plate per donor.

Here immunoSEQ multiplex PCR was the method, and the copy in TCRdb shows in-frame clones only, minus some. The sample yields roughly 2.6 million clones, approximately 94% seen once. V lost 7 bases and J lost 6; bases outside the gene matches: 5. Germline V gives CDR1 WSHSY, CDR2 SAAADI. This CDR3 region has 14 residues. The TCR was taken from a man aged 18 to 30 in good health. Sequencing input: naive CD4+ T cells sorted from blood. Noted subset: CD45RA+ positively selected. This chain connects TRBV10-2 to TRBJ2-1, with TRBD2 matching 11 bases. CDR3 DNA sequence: TGCGCCAGCATGCGACTAGCGGGACCCAATGAGCAGTTCTTC. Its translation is CASMRLAGPNEQFF.